The rows below give T cell receptor beta chains drawn from one sample of a study of vaccination and CD4 T cells after COVID-19. Their antigens are not known. Via MiXCR, TCRdb re-called the PCR reads, giving one row per CDR3 protein. The top ten hold 6.5% to 8% of the sample, which has some 16,000 distinct CDR3 sequences, about two fifths seen once. This sample comprised CD4+ T cells from blood, cultured in vitro, obtained after SARS-CoV-2 vaccination. These receptor sequences come from a human donor who had recovered from COVID-19. The conserved cysteine and the conserved F or W are not part of the CDR3 here. A D gene is named only where the DNA matches it firmly. Clone size is shown for a subset of rows, as once, few, many or a class of expanded clone.

CDR3aa: ASSPGYSISGNTIY
abundance: NA
v_gene: TRBV7-3
d_gene: NA
j_gene: TRBJ1-3

CDR3aa: ASSSLGSGFLTGELF
abundance: NA
v_gene: TRBV5-4
d_gene: NA
j_gene: TRBJ2-2

CDR3aa: ASSAGTGGNGYT
abundance: NA
v_gene: TRBV18
d_gene: TRBD1
j_gene: TRBJ1-2

CDR3aa: SARDPGSAYEQY
abundance: few
v_gene: TRBV20-1
d_gene: NA
j_gene: TRBJ2-7

CDR3aa: ASTKVGYNEQF
abundance: NA
v_gene: TRBV27
d_gene: NA
j_gene: TRBJ2-1

CDR3aa: STSPRLDINEQF
abundance: few
v_gene: TRBV20-1
d_gene: NA
j_gene: TRBJ2-1

CDR3aa: SANLGRTSGSQQF
abundance: once
v_gene: TRBV20-1
d_gene: TRBD2
j_gene: TRBJ2-1

CDR3aa: ASSLGGQNTEAF
abundance: NA
v_gene: TRBV5-1
d_gene: NA
j_gene: TRBJ1-1

CDR3aa: ASSLQGRRADTQY
abundance: NA
v_gene: TRBV11-3
d_gene: NA
j_gene: TRBJ2-3

CDR3aa: AWRRGSGRAYEQY
abundance: medium-sized
v_gene: TRBV30
d_gene: TRBD2
j_gene: TRBJ2-7

CDR3aa: ASSHHDRYEQY
abundance: NA
v_gene: TRBV4-2
d_gene: NA
j_gene: TRBJ2-7

CDR3aa: ASTRPGQYNSPLH
abundance: NA
v_gene: TRBV28
d_gene: TRBD1
j_gene: TRBJ1-6

CDR3aa: ASRTERTDTQY
abundance: NA
v_gene: TRBV2
d_gene: NA
j_gene: TRBJ2-3

CDR3aa: ASSLGGGTGSPYEQY
abundance: NA
v_gene: TRBV7-9
d_gene: TRBD1
j_gene: TRBJ2-7

CDR3aa: ALRRGHGLLYEQY
abundance: few
v_gene: TRBV30
d_gene: NA
j_gene: TRBJ2-7

CDR3aa: ASPFSRVRGLYEQY
abundance: NA
v_gene: TRBV27
d_gene: NA
j_gene: TRBJ2-7